The 27 T cell receptor beta chains given below trace back to one sample, sequenced in a study of blood T cells in healthy people across ages. Primers used in a second PCR of roughly 7 to 11 cycles were a sample-barcoded 5' primer and a J-beta primer mix. TCRdb re-called the 5' RACE reads through MiXCR, storing one row per CDR3 protein. Altogether roughly 700,000 distinct CDR3 sequences are present, 45% to 50% being singletons, with the ten largest covering under 35%. The sample taken for sequencing was blood. The receptor source for this set is a woman in her fifties or sixties in good health.

V usage is TRBV25-1 and J usage is TRBJ2-3; D uncertain. In germline, CDR1 is MGHDK, CDR2 SYGVNS. The ends were cut back, 7 bases at V and 3 bases at J, with 11 bases in the middle. CDR3 length: 13 residues. The CDR3 sequence: CASTLFGTDTQYF. The DNA of the CDR3 is TGTGCCAGCACCCTCTTTGGTACAGATACGCAGTATTTT.

V usage is TRBV5-1 and J usage is TRBJ2-5, with D possibly matching TRBD2 (6 bases). The CDR3 loop spans 15 amino acids. Trimming removed 3 bases from V and 5 bases from J, with 17 bases in between. Germline V CDR1 and CDR2: SGHRS, YFSETQ. The CDR3 loop reads CASSSEGGAMETQYF. Here the CDR3 DNA reads TGCGCCAGCAGCTCCGAAGGAGGGGCTATGGAGACCCAGTACTTC.

For this clonotype: Germline and junction disagree at one end, which may indicate a read error. The chain joins TRBV19 to TRBJ2-7, with D perhaps TRBD1 or TRBD2 (5 bases each). Germline lookup yields CDR1 LNHDA and CDR2 SQIVND (reference sequence). The length of the CDR3 is 15 residues. DNA for the CDR3: TGTGTCAGTAGTATGGGGGTGATGCCTACCTACGAGCAGTACTTC. It is translated as CVSSMGVMPTYEQYF.

This rearrangement joins TRBV28 to TRBJ2-1; TRBD1 matches at 7 bases. CDR1 MDHEN and CDR2 SYDVKM come from the germline V gene. Losses at the gene ends were 7 bases for V and 9 bases for J; bases not matched to a gene: 9. This CDR3 region has 13 residues. Here the CDR3 reads CASTRHRGSEQFF. The CDR3 bases are TGTGCCAGCACCAGACACAGGGGAAGTGAGCAGTTCTTC.

This clonotype has only a few counts. This chain uses TRBV29-1 with TRBJ2-3; TRBD1 agrees at 8 bases. There are 12 residues in the CDR3. With 7 bases clipped from V and 6 bases from J, the junction kept 6 bases outside the gene matches. The germline gives CDR1 SQVTM, CDR2 ANQGSEA. The CDR3 reads CSGRTGSDTQYF. CDR3 coding DNA: TGCAGCGGGAGGACAGGGTCGGATACGCAGTATTTT.

This clonotype was counted once. V gene TRBV6-2 or TRBV6-3 combines with J gene TRBJ2-5; D could derive from TRBD1 or TRBD2 (6 bases each). CDR1 and CDR2 (germline): MNHEY, SVGEGT. V was cut by 0 bases and J by 4 bases, with 12 bases left in between. This CDR3 spans 15 amino acids. The chain's CDR3 is CASSYSNGGGETQYF. CDR3 DNA: TGTGCCAGCAGTTACTCGAACGGGGGCGGAGAGACCCAGTACTTC.

With regard to this clonotype: A clone one base away is much larger, so this may be a read error. This CDR3 is CASRYVGYGYTF. In DNA form, the CDR3 reads TGTGCCAGCAGGTACGTCGGCTATGGCTACACCTTC. V is TRBV6-2 or TRBV6-3 and J is TRBJ1-2; D is unclear. The CDR3 length is 12 residues. The V and J ends lost 6 bases and 4 bases respectively, with 9 bases between them. Germline CDR1 and CDR2: MNHEY and SVGEGT.

A word on this clonotype: A read error may be the cause here, since a much bigger clone is one base away. The rearrangement uses TRBV4-3 and TRBJ1-1, with 8 positions matching TRBD1. Germline V gene data show CDR1 as LGHNA and CDR2 as YSLEER. This CDR3 region has 15 residues. Here the CDR3 DNA reads TGCACCAGCAGCCAAAGTGGACAGGGTTTGACTGAAGCTTTCTTT. Residues: CTSSQSGQGLTEAFF.

This chain links TRBV4-2 with TRBJ2-1, with D perhaps given as TRBD1 or TRBD2 (5 bases each). Trimming took 1 base from V and 5 from J, leaving 12 bases between them. Germline values: CDR1 LGHNA, CDR2 YNFKEQ. CDR3 length: 15 residues. Here the CDR3 DNA reads TGTGCCAGCAGCCAAGGGCCCGGGACCCACAATGAGCAGTTCTTC. This sequence encodes CASSQGPGTHNEQFF.

This clonotype was seen only a few times. V gene TRBV20-1 combines with J gene TRBJ2-3; D remains ambiguous. The CDR3 contains 11 residues. Germline V gene sequence: CDR1 DFQATT, CDR2 SNEGSKA (reference sequence). The V end was cut by 4 bases, the J end by 2 bases, with 4 bases between. CDR3: CSATATDTQYF. CDR3 nucleotides: TGCAGTGCTACAGCCACAGATACGCAGTATTTT.

This clonotype was found a few times. V and J are TRBV20-1 and TRBJ2-5, with 10 bases fitting TRBD2. The end of the DNA aligns better with TRBJ2-7, so the J call may be wrong. CDR1 is DFQATT, CDR2 SNEGSKA, per germline (reference sequence). The CDR3 loop spans 15 amino acids. Written as DNA, the CDR3 is TGCAGTGCTCGGGGACCTAGCGGGAGTTACTACGAGCAGTACTTC. This encodes CSARGPSGSYYEQYF.

The chain employs TRBV12-3 or TRBV12-4 and TRBJ2-2; D may correspond to TRBD1 or TRBD2 (5 bases each). V dropped 3 bases and J dropped 4 bases, with 9 bases sitting between them. This CDR3 comprises 14 residues. The chain's CDR3 is CASSFGAFTGELFF. The CDR3 DNA reads as TGTGCCAGCAGTTTCGGGGCGTTCACCGGGGAGCTGTTTTTT.

This clonotype occurred a few times. Written as DNA, the CDR3 is TGTGCCAGCAGCATATACGGGAGGCAGGAGTACGAGCAGTACTTC. It yields the protein CASSIYGRQEYEQYF. The chain combines TRBV5-6 with TRBJ2-7; 7 bases fit TRBD2. V gave up 4 bases and J gave up 4 bases; unmatched junction bases: 11. The CDR3 consists of 15 residues. Looked up from germline, CDR1 is SGHDT and CDR2 is YYEEEE.

This clonotype was counted once. The chain links TRBV10-3 to TRBJ2-5; 11 positions match TRBD2. The CDR3 has 17 amino acids. The germline gives CDR1 ENHRY, CDR2 SYGVKD. V lost 4 bases and J lost 2; bases outside the gene matches: 9. The chain's CDR3 is CAISAGSGRAQQETQYF. CDR3 bases: TGTGCCATCAGTGCAGGTAGCGGGAGGGCCCAACAAGAGACCCAGTACTTC.

On this clonotype: One base away lies a much larger clone, so this may be a sequencing read error. The CDR3: CASSPSLLVSNEQFF. The CDR3 DNA sequence: TGTGCCAGCAGCCCGAGCCTCCTAGTGAGCAATGAGCAGTTCTTC. The V gene is TRBV7-2, the J gene TRBJ2-1; D not certain. Germline assignment: CDR1 SGHTA and CDR2 FQGNSA. Trimming left V 5 bases short and J 6 bases short, with 17 bases between. CDR3 length: 15 amino acids.

Worth noting for this clonotype: This sequence may be a read error, since a much larger clone differs from it by one base. The V and J genes are TRBV4-2 and TRBJ1-2, with 7 bases aligning to TRBD1. Germline-derived CDR1 and CDR2 are LGHNA and YNFKEQ. The CDR3 runs to 17 residues. The DNA of the CDR3 is TGTACCAGCAGCCAAGACCAAGCGACAGGGCTTAACTATGGCTACACCTTC. Translation gives CTSSQDQATGLNYGYTF.

The sample holds a few counts of this clonotype. The CDR3 DNA reads TGTGCCATCAGTGAAGACAGGGTGACAGATACGCAGTATTTT. Translated: CAISEDRVTDTQYF. The chain is built from TRBV10-3 and TRBJ2-3, with 7 bases that match TRBD1. The CDR3 covers 14 residues. J was trimmed by 3 bases and V by 3 bases; bases with no gene match: 3. Germline CDR1 reads ENHRY; CDR2 reads SYGVKD.

Turning to this clonotype: Just one base apart from a much larger clone, this may be a read error. The J gene is TRBJ1-2, the V gene TRBV2, with TRBD1 as a possible D gene (5 bases). V was shortened by 10 bases and J by 8 bases, with 17 bases between the two germline ends. The CDR3 is 12 residues long. The V gene's germline CDR1 is SNHLY and CDR2 FYNNEI. The CDR3: CANRGQGSGYTF. The CDR3 nucleotides are TGTGCCAATAGGGGCCAAGGTTCCGGCTACACCTTC.

The chain carries TRBV7-2 and TRBJ2-7, with TRBD1 matching 11 bases. Germline values: CDR1 SGHTA, CDR2 FQGNSA. V gave up 1 base and J gave up 3 bases; unmatched junction bases: 2. CDR3 length: 15 residues. This CDR3 reads CTSSLGGTGGYEQYF. The CDR3 nucleotides are TGTACCAGCAGCTTAGGCGGGACAGGGGGCTACGAGCAGTACTTC.

This chain links TRBV29-1 with TRBJ2-3; D might be TRBD1 (5 bases). Deletions cut 5 bases from V and 3 bases from J, with 12 bases between. Germline CDR1 reads SQVTM; CDR2 reads ANQGSEA. The CDR3 has 13 residues. As DNA, the CDR3 is TGCAGCGTTAGGGCAGGGTTAACAGATACGCAGTATTTT. Translating it yields CSVRAGLTDTQYF.

The rearrangement joins TRBV28 to TRBJ1-5; 7 positions match TRBD1. The V gene's germline CDR1 is MDHEN and CDR2 SYDVKM. The CDR3 length is 14 residues. The V segment lost 8 bases and the J segment 1 base; nucleotides outside the gene matches: 5. CDR3 sequence: CASGRGGSNQPQHF. In DNA form, the CDR3 reads TGTGCCAGCGGACGAGGGGGCAGCAATCAGCCCCAGCATTTT.

This rearrangement joins TRBV11-2 to TRBJ1-2; TRBD1 might be the D (5 bases). Trimming took off 4 bases at V and 4 bases at J, with 22 bases between the two ends. Germline CDR1 and CDR2: SGHAT and FQNNGV. CDR3 length equals 17 residues. Here the CDR3 reads CASSSLRGPKLLYGYTF. CDR3 in DNA: TGTGCCAGCAGCTCATTGCGGGGACCAAAGCTCCTCTATGGCTACACCTTC.

This clonotype came up a few times. This rearrangement joins TRBV20-1 to TRBJ2-1, with a tentative D call TRBD2 (6 bases). Trimming left V 3 bases short and J 5 bases short, with 11 bases between. Germline CDR1 DFQATT, CDR2 SNEGSKA (reference sequence). The CDR3 contains 13 residues. The CDR3 is CSASLGLNNEQFF. CDR3 coding DNA: TGCAGTGCTAGCTTAGGACTAAACAATGAGCAGTTCTTC.

The gene calls are TRBV2 and TRBJ2-1; unclear D gene. The CDR3 runs to 11 residues. The germline V gene encodes CDR1 SNHLY and CDR2 FYNNEI. With 3 bases removed from V and 9 bases from J, the gap between germline ends came to 6 bases. CDR3 sequence: CASSDFGEQFF. The CDR3 nucleotides are TGTGCCAGCAGTGATTTCGGTGAGCAGTTCTTC.

In this sample, this clonotype turned up once. A read error may be the cause here, since a much bigger clone is one base away. The chain joins TRBV11-2 to TRBJ1-2; 7 bases fit TRBD1. CDR1 and CDR2 from the germline V gene are SGHAT and FQNNGV. This CDR3 has 14 amino acids. V shed 5 bases, J shed 3 bases, and the junction held 6 bases outside the gene matches. In DNA form, the CDR3 reads TGTGCCAGCAGCCCAGTGACAGGGCACTATGGCTACACCTTC. As protein: CASSPVTGHYGYTF.

This chain uses TRBV30 with TRBJ1-2, with unresolved D. CDR1 and CDR2 (germline): GTSNPN, SVGIG (reference sequence). The V gene lost 4 bases and the J gene lost 6 bases, with 18 bases spanning the gap. The CDR3 contains 14 residues. In nucleotides, the CDR3 is TGTGCCTGGAATCGCGGGGTTACGGGTCATGGCTACACCTTC. This gives the protein CAWNRGVTGHGYTF.

The chain couples TRBV7-9 to TRBJ2-2, with D perhaps matching TRBD2 (5 bases). The length of the CDR3 is 15 residues. Trimming shortened V by 5 bases and J by 2 bases, and 12 bases separated the two germline ends. Germline assignment: CDR1 SEHNR and CDR2 FQNEAQ (reference sequence). The CDR3 DNA reads as TGTGCCAGCAGCCCCAGGCGACTAAACACCGGGGAGCTGTTTTTT. The encoded protein is CASSPRRLNTGELFF.